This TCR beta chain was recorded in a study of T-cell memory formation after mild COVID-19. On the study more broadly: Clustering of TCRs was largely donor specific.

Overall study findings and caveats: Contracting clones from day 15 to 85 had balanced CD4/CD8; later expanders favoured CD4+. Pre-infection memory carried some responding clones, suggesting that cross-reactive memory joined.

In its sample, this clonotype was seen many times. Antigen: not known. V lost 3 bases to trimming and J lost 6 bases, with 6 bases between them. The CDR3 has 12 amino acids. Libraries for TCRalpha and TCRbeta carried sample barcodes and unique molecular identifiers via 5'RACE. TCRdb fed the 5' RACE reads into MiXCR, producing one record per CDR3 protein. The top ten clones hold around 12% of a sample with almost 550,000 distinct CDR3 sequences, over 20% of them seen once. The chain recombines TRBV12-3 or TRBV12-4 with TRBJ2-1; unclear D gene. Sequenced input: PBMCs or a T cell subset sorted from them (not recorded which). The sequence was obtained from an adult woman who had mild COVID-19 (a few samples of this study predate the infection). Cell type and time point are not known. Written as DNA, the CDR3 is TGTGCCAGCAGTTTGAGTCCCAATGAGCAGTTCTTC. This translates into CASSLSPNEQFF.